This passage covers 22 T cell receptor beta chains from one sample sequenced in a study of response to subunit inactivated influenza vaccine. One entry per CDR3 protein, called by TCRdb with MiXCR from the RT-PCR reads. The data hold more than 550,000 distinct CDR3 sequences, with 10% to 15% observed a single time. This material consisted of PBMCs from blood, taken on the day of vaccination. The receptors originated from a man aged 50-59 years who received an inactivated influenza vaccine.

This clonotype was recorded a few times. This chain uses TRBV20-1 with TRBJ2-7; D might be TRBD1 (6 bases). The CDR3 has 13 amino acids. The ends were cut back, 6 bases at V and 2 bases at J, with 14 bases in the middle. The germline CDR1 and CDR2 sequences are DFQATT and SNEGSKA (reference sequence). CDR3 region: CSADYSGAYEQYF. The DNA for the CDR3 is TGCAGTGCCGATTATTCAGGGGCCTACGAGCAGTACTTC.

The V gene is TRBV28, the J gene TRBJ2-7; 7 bases are shared with TRBD1. V lost 5 bases, J lost 1 base, and 5 bases stayed unmatched. The CDR3 is 14 residues long. The germline gives CDR1 MDHEN, CDR2 SYDVKM. The CDR3 DNA follows: TGTGCCAGCAGTGGGACAGCCTATTCCTACGAGCAGTACTTC. Protein product: CASSGTAYSYEQYF.

The V gene is TRBV6-1, the J gene TRBJ2-1; a weak D match, TRBD1 (6 bases). This CDR3 comprises 15 residues. Trimming left V 6 bases short and J 6 bases short, with 18 bases between. CDR1 and CDR2 from the germline V gene are MNHNS and SASEGT. CDR3 nucleotides: TGTGCCAGCAGCCCCTGGGCAGGGGTCCTCAATGAGCAGTTCTTC. Its protein product is CASSPWAGVLNEQFF.

This chain links TRBV5-1 with TRBJ2-1; perhaps TRBD2 as D (5 bases). The germline CDR1 and CDR2 sequences are SGHRS and YFSETQ. The CDR3 has 15 residues. Trimming took off 1 base at V and 1 base at J, with 9 bases between the two ends. The CDR3 bases are TGCGCCAGCAGCTTGAAAGCGGTATCCTACAATGAGCAGTTCTTC. It translates to CASSLKAVSYNEQFF.

Turning to this clonotype: A clone one base away is much larger, so this may be a read error. This chain connects TRBV9 to TRBJ2-7; D possibly corresponds to TRBD2 (7 bases). The CDR3 loop spans 14 amino acids. Germline V gene lookup returns CDR1 SGDLS and CDR2 YYNGEE. CDR3 DNA: TGTGTCAGCAGCTCCGCGGGGGCTGGGTACGAGCAGTACTTC. Translating it yields CVSSSAGAGYEQYF.

This clonotype was recorded a few times. The rearrangement joins TRBV28 to TRBJ2-7; 8 bases match TRBD1. In germline, CDR1 is MDHEN, CDR2 SYDVKM. Germline trimming cut 7 bases from V and 6 bases from J; bases unmatched to any gene: 5. This CDR3 region has 12 residues. CDR3 sequence (DNA): TGTGCCAGCACGGGACAGGAGATCGAGCAGTACTTC. It yields the protein CASTGQEIEQYF.

This clonotype was recorded many times. V usage is TRBV20-1 and J usage is TRBJ2-7; no firm D call. The CDR3 runs to 13 residues. Germline V gene lookup returns CDR1 DFQATT and CDR2 SNEGSKA (reference sequence). V was cut by 3 bases and J by 6 bases, with 15 bases left in between. The chain's CDR3 is CSASLPTDGEQYF. The CDR3 nucleotides are TGCAGTGCTAGTCTCCCAACCGATGGCGAGCAGTACTTC.

Many counts were recorded for this clonotype. The chain couples TRBV20-1 to TRBJ2-3; 7 bases align to TRBD2. This CDR3 is 13 amino acids long. The junction had 7 bases not matched to a gene; V was cut back by 4 bases and J by 6 bases. The germline CDR1 and CDR2 sequences are DFQATT and SNEGSKA (reference sequence). The CDR3 is CSANLRGVDTQYF. In nucleotides, the CDR3 is TGCAGTGCTAATCTCCGGGGGGTCGATACGCAGTATTTT.

This clonotype was seen a few times. This chain joins TRBV7-2 and TRBJ2-3; 12 bases line up with TRBD2. In germline, CDR1 is SGHTA, CDR2 FQGNSA. With V trimmed by 5 bases and J by 5 bases, 8 bases remained unmatched. The CDR3 runs to 16 residues. CDR3 region: CASSPRLAGAIDTQYF. CDR3 DNA: TGTGCCAGCAGCCCCAGACTAGCGGGAGCTATAGATACGCAGTATTTT.

The chain joins TRBV10-3 to TRBJ2-5; D remains ambiguous. The length of the CDR3 is 11 residues. The ends were cut back, 4 bases at V and 3 bases at J, with 3 bases in the middle. The germline CDR1 and CDR2 sequences are ENHRY and SYGVKD. The CDR3 spells CAISAKETQYF. The DNA for the CDR3 is TGTGCCATCAGTGCTAAAGAGACCCAGTACTTC.

This clonotype has more than one count but fewer than ten. This rearrangement joins TRBV7-8 to TRBJ1-5; D is undetermined. Trimming took 10 bases from V and 6 from J, leaving 16 bases between them. Germline lookup yields CDR1 SGHVS and CDR2 FQNEAQ. This CDR3 has 13 residues. The DNA of the CDR3 is TGTGCCATCGCGCGATCGGGGATTCAGCCCCAGCATTTT. It codes for CAIARSGIQPQHF.

V gene TRBV10-2 combines with J gene TRBJ1-1; no clear D gene. Germline CDR1 is WSHSY and CDR2 is SAAADI. V dropped 6 bases and J dropped 0 bases, with 5 bases sitting between them. The CDR3 is made up of 12 amino acids. The CDR3 protein is CASRTLNTEAFF. Here the CDR3 DNA reads TGCGCCAGCAGGACACTGAACACTGAAGCTTTCTTT.

V gene TRBV20-1 combines with J gene TRBJ2-1; 7 bases match TRBD2. The CDR3 totals 12 residues. Germline values: CDR1 DFQATT, CDR2 SNEGSKA (reference sequence). V was pared by 5 bases and J by 6 bases, with 4 bases of the junction left unmatched. CDR3 in amino acids: CSAPAGVNEQFF. The CDR3 DNA reads as TGCAGTGCTCCCGCGGGAGTCAATGAGCAGTTCTTC.

This clonotype occurred a few times. The chain combines TRBV27 with TRBJ2-1; D is unresolved. The ends were cut back, 1 base at V and 3 bases at J, with 13 bases in the middle. The CDR3 is 16 amino acids. Per the germline V gene, CDR1 is MNHEY and CDR2 is SMNVEV (reference sequence). As DNA, the CDR3 is TGTGCCAGCAGTTTATTGCAACAGAGTTACTACAATGAGCAGTTCTTC. The encoded protein is CASSLLQQSYYNEQFF.

This clonotype has at least ten counts. Compared with germline, one end of the junction differs, possibly owing to a read error. The chain joins TRBV5-1 to TRBJ2-5; 7 bases line up with TRBD1. Germline CDR1 reads SGHRS; CDR2 reads YFSETQ. The CDR3 has 14 amino acids. CDR3 nucleotide sequence: TGTGCCAGCAGTTTAGGGGGACAGCAAGAGACCCAGTACTTC. Translation gives CASSLGGQQETQYF.

The rearrangement joins TRBV28 to TRBJ2-5; 8 bases agree with TRBD1. This CDR3 spans 14 amino acids. Germline V gives CDR1 MDHEN, CDR2 SYDVKM. Trimming cost V 6 bases and J 2 bases; bases outside gene matches: 5. The CDR3 DNA reads TGTGCCAGCAGCCAGGACAGGGAACAAGAGACCCAGTACTTC. It codes for CASSQDREQETQYF.

This clonotype appeared many times. The chain links TRBV29-1 to TRBJ1-2; D gene ambiguous. V shed 6 bases and J shed 4 bases, with 15 bases lying between them. The CDR3 has 13 residues. Germline V gives CDR1 SQVTM, CDR2 ANQGSEA. The CDR3 sequence: CSVNDGTVYGYTF. Here the CDR3 DNA reads TGCAGCGTAAATGACGGAACCGTCTATGGCTACACCTTC.

The chain combines TRBV28 with TRBJ2-1; 14 positions agree with TRBD2. V shed 5 bases, J shed 8 bases, and the junction held 5 bases outside the gene matches. Germline CDR1 and CDR2: MDHEN and SYDVKM. The CDR3 covers 15 residues. DNA of the CDR3: TGTGCCAGCAGTGGCTGGACTAGCGGGAGGCATGAGCAGTTCTTC. Translation: CASSGWTSGRHEQFF. The full variable domain, in which reference TRBV28 and TRBJ2-1 provide the parts outside the CDR3, is DVKVTQSSRYLVKRTGEKVFLECVQDMDHENMFWYRQDPGLGLRLIYFSYDVKMKEKGDIPEGYSVSREKKERFSLILESASTNQTSMYLCASSGWTSGRHEQFFGPGTRLTVL.

The sample holds a few counts of this clonotype. V and J are TRBV18 and TRBJ1-1, with D perhaps TRBD1 (6 bases). This CDR3 is 16 amino acids long. V shed 6 bases and J shed 4 bases, with 21 bases lying between them. Germline lookup yields CDR1 KGHSH and CDR2 LQKENI. This CDR3 is CASSPGEGGRATEAFF. The CDR3 DNA reads as TGTGCCAGCTCCCCCGGGGAAGGGGGGCGGGCCACTGAAGCTTTCTTT.

This chain uses TRBV20-1 with TRBJ2-7; the D call may be TRBD1 or TRBD2 (6 bases each). The CDR3 is 14 residues long. Germline CDR1 and CDR2: DFQATT and SNEGSKA (reference sequence). The V end was cut by 6 bases, the J end by 1 base, with 16 bases between. The CDR3 here is CSAKRGAGSYEQYF. The CDR3, as DNA: TGCAGTGCCAAGAGGGGGGCTGGGTCCTACGAGCAGTACTTC.

The chain recombines TRBV5-1 with TRBJ1-6; D is undetermined. V was clipped by 1 base and J by 4 bases, with 9 bases between them. The CDR3 loop spans 15 amino acids. Germline V gives CDR1 SGHRS, CDR2 YFSETQ. DNA of the CDR3: TGCGCCAGCAGCTTGTCTAATCAGTATAATTCACCCCTCCACTTT. Translation gives CASSLSNQYNSPLHF.

The chain is built from TRBV3-1 and TRBJ2-1; perhaps TRBD2 as D (6 bases). CDR1 is LGHDT and CDR2 is YNNKEL in the germline V gene (reference sequence). Trimming shortened V by 4 bases and J by 6 bases, and 16 bases separated the two germline ends. The CDR3 extends over 15 amino acids. The CDR3 here is CASSPGTSPANEQFF. CDR3 nucleotide sequence: TGTGCCAGCAGCCCGGGGACTTCCCCGGCCAATGAGCAGTTCTTC.